Each of the 11 T cell receptor beta chains below was sequenced from the same sample in a study of breast tumors, draining lymph nodes, adjacent tissues. MiXCR, run by TCRdb on the multiplex PCR reads, gives a single entry per CDR3 protein. The data hold over 150,000 distinct CDR3 sequences, with over 25% observed a single time. The lymph nodes were axillary draining lymph nodes from breast cancer patients. The specimen sequenced was axillary lymph node tissue. The receptors shown here come from a female donor with breast cancer. Some clones in this sample may be carry-over from other donors' samples.

At least ten counts were recorded for this clonotype. The chain is built from TRBV12-3 or TRBV12-4 and TRBJ1-5; D may be TRBD1 (5 bases). Between the trimmed V and J ends, which lost 2 bases and 0 bases, there was a span of 8 bases. The CDR3 sequence is 15 residues long. The CDR3 DNA reads as TGTGCCAGCAGTTTAAAGGGGCATAGCAATCAGCCCCAGCATTTT. This translates into CASSLKGHSNQPQHF.

Many counts were recorded for this clonotype. The genes are TRBV6-1 and TRBJ1-3; possibly TRBD1 for D (5 bases). The CDR3 covers 13 residues. Germline CDR1 reads MNHNS; CDR2 reads SASEGT. Trimming stripped 4 bases from V and 3 bases from J, with 7 bases between. The CDR3 sequence is CASSAGFGNTIYF. For the CDR3, the DNA is TGTGCCAGCAGTGCAGGGTTTGGAAACACCATATATTTT.

This clonotype turned up a few times. This is likely a read error, given that the CDR3 carries no conserved phenylalanine or tryptophan at its end. The chain has TRBV3-1 and TRBJ1-3; D unresolved. The germline CDR1 and CDR2 sequences are LGHDT and YNNKEL (reference sequence). The CDR3 is 14 amino acids. The V end lost 1 base, the J end lost 3 bases, and 7 bases lay between the germline ends. The CDR3: CASSQGTYGNTIYS. CDR3 nucleotide sequence: TGTGCCAGCAGCCAAGGGACGTATGGAAACACCATATATTCT.

The rearrangement uses TRBV12-3 or TRBV12-4 and TRBJ1-4; 9 nucleotides agree with TRBD1. This CDR3 has 16 residues. Germline trimming cut 5 bases from V and 7 bases from J; bases unmatched to any gene: 11. The CDR3 DNA reads as TGTGCCAGCAGTCCACCGGGACAGGGCGGAACTGAAAAACTGTTTTTT. Its protein is CASSPPGQGGTEKLFF.

The rearrangement joins TRBV12-3 or TRBV12-4 to TRBJ2-3; 14 nucleotides align to TRBD2. The CDR3 runs to 16 residues. The trim removed 5 bases at V and 4 bases at J, leaving 5 bases unmatched. The CDR3 loop is CASSGTSGSNPDTQYF. CDR3 sequence (DNA): TGTGCCAGCAGTGGGACTAGCGGGAGTAACCCAGATACGCAGTATTTT.

This clonotype came up many times. V gene TRBV18 combines with J gene TRBJ2-7, with 12 bases matching TRBD2. V shed 5 bases and J 0 bases; nucleotides not matched to a gene: 2. Germline CDR1 reads KGHSH; CDR2 reads LQKENI. This CDR3 has 15 residues. The CDR3 nucleotides are TGTGCCAGCTCAAAGACTAGCGGGAGCTCCTACGAGCAGTACTTC. Translation: CASSKTSGSSYEQYF.

To note about this clonotype: A read error is possible here, since a much larger clone lies one base away. The chain uses TRBV20-1 and TRBJ2-5; 9 bases line up with TRBD2. The CDR3 is 14 residues long. V gave up 8 bases and J gave up 7 bases; unmatched junction bases: 14. CDR1 is DFQATT and CDR2 is SNEGSKA in the germline V gene (reference sequence). CDR3 sequence (DNA): TGCAGTTCCCGGGGTAGCGGGAGTTGGGCGACCCAGTACTTC. It encodes CSSRGSGSWATQYF.

The rearrangement links TRBV9 to TRBJ2-7, with D perhaps matching TRBD2 (7 bases). The V end was cut by 4 bases, the J end by 6 bases, with 26 bases between. CDR3 length: 17 amino acids. CDR1 and CDR2 (germline): SGDLS, YYNGEE. The CDR3 DNA is TGTGCCAGCAGCCTCGGACAGTCCAGAACTAGCGCTGCCGAGCAGTACTTC. Amino acids: CASSLGQSRTSAAEQYF. The full variable domain, completed using reference TRBV9 and TRBJ2-7, is DSGVTQTPKHLITATGQRVTLRCSPRSGDLSVYWYQQSLDQGLQFLIQYYNGEERAKGNILERFSAQQFPDLHSELNLSSLELGDSALYFCASSLGQSRTSAAEQYFGPGTRLTVT.

On this clonotype itself: This may arise from a read error, as a much more abundant clone is one base away. The V and J genes are TRBV13 and TRBJ2-3; 11 bases line up with TRBD2. The CDR3 length is 15 residues. CDR1 PRHDT and CDR2 FYEKMQ come from the germline V gene (reference sequence). The CDR3 DNA reads as TGTGTCAGCAGTCCCTCTAGCGGGAGGTCAGATACGCAGTATTTT. Translated: CVSSPSSGRSDTQYF.

This sequence joins TRBV5-4 and TRBJ1-1; a weak D match, TRBD1 (5 bases). V lost 4 bases, J lost 6 bases, and 19 bases lay in between. Germline CDR1 is SGHNT and CDR2 is YYREEE (reference sequence). This CDR3 region has 15 residues. CDR3 sequence (DNA): TGTGCCAGCAGCACCGGACGGGCTTGGGGCGCTGAAGCTTTCTTT. Amino acid sequence: CASSTGRAWGAEAFF. The full variable domain, its missing parts supplied by reference TRBV5-4 and TRBJ1-1, is ETGVTQSPTHLIKTRGQQVTLRCSSQSGHNTVSWYQQALGQGPQFIFQYYREEENGRGNFPPRFSGLQFPNYSSELNVNALELDDSALYLCASSTGRAWGAEAFFGQGTRLTVV.

As for this clonotype: A clone one base away is much larger, so this may be a read error. The chain combines TRBV6-5 with TRBJ2-3; TRBD1 matches 9 bases. This CDR3 region has 15 residues. CDR1 and CDR2 from the germline V gene are MNHEY and SVGAGI. CDR3 sequence: CVTQITGTGTDTQYF. The CDR3 nucleotides are TGTGTCACCCAGATCACTGGGACAGGGACAGATACGCAGTATTTT.